This TCR beta chain was recorded in a study of blood T cell repertoires in COVID-19. Using immunoSEQ multiplex PCR, the repertoire was profiled, and TCRdb retains in-frame clones only, with some absent. The sample shows 70,000 or so clones, approximately 88% of them seen only once. This CDR3 spans 16 amino acids. V was clipped by 5 bases and J by 7 bases; unmatched bases: 10. The V gene's germline CDR1 is KGHSH and CDR2 LQKENI. Sequencing used peripheral blood. V usage is TRBV18 and J usage is TRBJ1-6; 8 bases align to TRBD1. The receptor's source is a woman aged 45-59 years with acute or convalescent COVID-19. The CDR3 DNA reads TGTGCCAGCTCATCGGACAGGGCGGTTGGAAATTCACCCCTCCACTTT. It encodes CASSSDRAVGNSPLHF.